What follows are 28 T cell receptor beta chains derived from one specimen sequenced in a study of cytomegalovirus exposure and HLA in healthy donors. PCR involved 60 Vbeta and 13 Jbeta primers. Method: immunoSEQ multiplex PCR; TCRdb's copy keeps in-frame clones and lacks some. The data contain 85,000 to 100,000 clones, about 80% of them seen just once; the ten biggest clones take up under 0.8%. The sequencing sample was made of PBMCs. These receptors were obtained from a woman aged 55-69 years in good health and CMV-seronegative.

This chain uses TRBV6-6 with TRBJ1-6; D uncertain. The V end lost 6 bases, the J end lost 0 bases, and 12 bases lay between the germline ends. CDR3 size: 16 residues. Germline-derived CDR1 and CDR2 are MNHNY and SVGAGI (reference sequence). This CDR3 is CASSSGRSSYNSPLHF. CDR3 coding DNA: TGTGCCAGCAGCTCGGGGAGAAGCTCCTATAATTCACCCCTCCACTTT.

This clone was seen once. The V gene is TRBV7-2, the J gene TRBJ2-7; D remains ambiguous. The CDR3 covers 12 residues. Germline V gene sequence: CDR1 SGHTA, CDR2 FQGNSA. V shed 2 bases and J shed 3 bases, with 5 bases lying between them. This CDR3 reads CASSLLGYEQYF. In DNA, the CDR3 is TGTGCCAGCAGCTTACTAGGCTACGAGCAGTACTTC.

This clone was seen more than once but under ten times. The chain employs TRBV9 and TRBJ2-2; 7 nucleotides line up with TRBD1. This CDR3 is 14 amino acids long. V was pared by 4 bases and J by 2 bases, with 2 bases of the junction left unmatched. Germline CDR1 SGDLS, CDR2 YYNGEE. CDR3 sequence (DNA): TGTGCCAGCAGCCGGACAGGTAACACCGGGGAGCTGTTTTTT. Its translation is CASSRTGNTGELFF.

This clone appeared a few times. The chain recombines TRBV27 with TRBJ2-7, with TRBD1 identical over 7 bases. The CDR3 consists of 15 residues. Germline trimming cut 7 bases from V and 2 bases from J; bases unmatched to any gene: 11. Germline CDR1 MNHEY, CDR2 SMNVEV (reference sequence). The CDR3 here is CASTVRGGGTYEQYF. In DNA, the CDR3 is TGTGCCAGCACGGTTAGAGGGGGCGGAACCTACGAGCAGTACTTC.

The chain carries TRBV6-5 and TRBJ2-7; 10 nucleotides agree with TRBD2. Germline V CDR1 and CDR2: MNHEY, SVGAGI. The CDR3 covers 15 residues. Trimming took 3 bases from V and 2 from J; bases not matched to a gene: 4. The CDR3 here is CASSYRTSGTYEQYF. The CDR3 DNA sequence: TGTGCCAGCAGTTATAGGACTAGCGGAACCTACGAGCAGTACTTC.

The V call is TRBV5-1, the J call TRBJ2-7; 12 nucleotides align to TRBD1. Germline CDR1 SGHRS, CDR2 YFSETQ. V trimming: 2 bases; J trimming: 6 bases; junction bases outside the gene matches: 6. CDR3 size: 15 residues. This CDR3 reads CASSLTGQGATEQYF. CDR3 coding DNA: TGCGCCAGCAGCTTAACGGGACAGGGGGCGACCGAGCAGTACTTC.

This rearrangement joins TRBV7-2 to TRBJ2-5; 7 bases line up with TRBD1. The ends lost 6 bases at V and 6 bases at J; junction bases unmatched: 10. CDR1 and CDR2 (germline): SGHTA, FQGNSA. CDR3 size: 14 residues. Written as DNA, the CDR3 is TGTGCCAGCAGTCGACAGGGTGATACGAAGACCCAGTACTTC. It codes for CASSRQGDTKTQYF.

CDR3 DNA sequence: TGTGCCAGTACTTACTCGGGGGTAGGGGCGCATGGCTACACCTTC. Translated: CASTYSGVGAHGYTF. The rearrangement uses TRBV19 and TRBJ1-2; D might be TRBD1 (5 bases). In germline, CDR1 is LNHDA, CDR2 SQIVND (reference sequence). Trimming removed 7 bases from V and 6 bases from J, with 21 bases in between. CDR3 length equals 15 residues.

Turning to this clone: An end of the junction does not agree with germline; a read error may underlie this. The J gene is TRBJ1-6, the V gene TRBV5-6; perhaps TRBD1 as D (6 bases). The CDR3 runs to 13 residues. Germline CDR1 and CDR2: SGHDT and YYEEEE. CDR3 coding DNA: TGTGCCAGCACCTCAGGGGCGGGCCCATCCCTTAAGTTT. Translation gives CASTSGAGPSLKF.

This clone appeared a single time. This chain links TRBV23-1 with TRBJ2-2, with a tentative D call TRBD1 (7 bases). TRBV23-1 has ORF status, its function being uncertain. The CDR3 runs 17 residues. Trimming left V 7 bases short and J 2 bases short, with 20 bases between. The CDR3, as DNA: TGCGCCAGCATAAAACGGAGGGGGACAGTAAACACCGGGGAGCTGTTTTTT. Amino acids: CASIKRRGTVNTGELFF.

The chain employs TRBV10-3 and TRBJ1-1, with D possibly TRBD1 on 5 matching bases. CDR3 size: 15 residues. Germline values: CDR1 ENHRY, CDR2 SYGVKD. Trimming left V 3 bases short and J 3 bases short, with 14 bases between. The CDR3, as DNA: TGTGCCATCAGTGAAGCTGGACATTTATACACTGAAGCTTTCTTT. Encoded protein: CAISEAGHLYTEAFF.

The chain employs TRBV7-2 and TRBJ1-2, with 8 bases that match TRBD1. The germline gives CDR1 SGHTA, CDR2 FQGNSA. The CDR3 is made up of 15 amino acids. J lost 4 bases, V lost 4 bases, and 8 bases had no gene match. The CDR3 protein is CASSWGDRSAYGYTF. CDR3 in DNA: TGTGCCAGCAGCTGGGGGGACAGGTCCGCCTATGGCTACACCTTC.

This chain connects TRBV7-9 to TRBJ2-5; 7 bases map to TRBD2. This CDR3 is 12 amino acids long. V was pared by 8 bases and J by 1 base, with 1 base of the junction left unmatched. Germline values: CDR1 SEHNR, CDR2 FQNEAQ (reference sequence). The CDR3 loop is CASGRGQETQYF. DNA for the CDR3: TGTGCCAGCGGGAGGGGCCAAGAGACCCAGTACTTC. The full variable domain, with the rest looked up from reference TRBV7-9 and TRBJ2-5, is DTGVSQNPRHKITKRGQNVTFRCDPISEHNRLYWYRQTLGQGPEFLTYFQNEAQLEKSRLLSDRFSAERPKGSFSTLEIQRTEQGDSAMYLCASGRGQETQYFGPGTRLLVL.

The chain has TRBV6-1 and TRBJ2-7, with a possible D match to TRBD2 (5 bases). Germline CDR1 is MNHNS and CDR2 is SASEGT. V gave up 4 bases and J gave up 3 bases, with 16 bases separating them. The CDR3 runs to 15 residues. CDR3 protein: CASSVRAGSLYEQYF. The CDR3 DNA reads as TGTGCCAGCAGTGTGAGGGCCGGCTCCCTCTACGAGCAGTACTTC.

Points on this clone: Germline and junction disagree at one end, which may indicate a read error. The CDR3 spells CAGRHGLEAFF. CDR3 nucleotides: TGTGCCGGCAGACATGGTCTTGAAGCTTTCTTT. The chain is built from TRBV6-5 and TRBJ1-1; D uncertain. Per the germline V gene, CDR1 is MNHEY and CDR2 is SVGAGI. The CDR3 runs to 11 residues.

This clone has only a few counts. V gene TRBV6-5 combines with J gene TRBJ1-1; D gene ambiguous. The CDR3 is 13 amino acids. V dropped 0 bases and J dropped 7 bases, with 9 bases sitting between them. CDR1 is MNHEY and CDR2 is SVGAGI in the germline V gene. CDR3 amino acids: CASSYSWAVEAFF. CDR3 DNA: TGTGCCAGCAGTTACTCGTGGGCAGTTGAAGCTTTCTTT.

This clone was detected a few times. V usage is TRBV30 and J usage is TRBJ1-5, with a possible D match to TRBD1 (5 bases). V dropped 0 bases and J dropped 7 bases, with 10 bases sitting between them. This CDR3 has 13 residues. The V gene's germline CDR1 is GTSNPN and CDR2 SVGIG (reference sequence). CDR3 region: CAWSVGGNQPQHF. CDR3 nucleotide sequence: TGTGCCTGGAGTGTCGGGGGGAACCAGCCCCAGCATTTT. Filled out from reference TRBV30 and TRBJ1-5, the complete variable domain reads SQTIHQWPATLVQPVGSPLSLECTVEGTSNPNLYWYRQAAGRGLQLLFYSVGIGQISSEVPQNLSASRPQDRQFILSSKKLLLSDSGFYLCAWSVGGNQPQHFGDGTRLSIL.

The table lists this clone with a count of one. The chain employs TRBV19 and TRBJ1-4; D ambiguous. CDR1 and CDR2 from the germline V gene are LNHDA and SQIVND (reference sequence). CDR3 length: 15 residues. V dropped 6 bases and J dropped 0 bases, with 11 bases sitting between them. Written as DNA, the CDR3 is TGTGCCAGTAGCCTTGACGGAGCAACTAATGAAAAACTGTTTTTT. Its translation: CASSLDGATNEKLFF.

CDR3 sequence (DNA): TGTGCCAGCAGTTACTATACTAGCGGGAGGGAAGAGACCCAGTACTTC. Protein sequence: CASSYYTSGREETQYF. The chain has TRBV6-6 and TRBJ2-5; TRBD2 matches at 13 bases. Germline V gives CDR1 MNHNY, CDR2 SVGAGI (reference sequence). Unmatched junction bases numbered 2, after V lost 1 base and J lost 3 bases. The length of the CDR3 is 16 residues.

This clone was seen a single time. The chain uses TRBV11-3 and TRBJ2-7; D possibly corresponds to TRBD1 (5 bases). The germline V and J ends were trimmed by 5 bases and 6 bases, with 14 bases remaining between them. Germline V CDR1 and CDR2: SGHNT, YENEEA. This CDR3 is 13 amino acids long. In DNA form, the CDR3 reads TGTGCCAGCAGCCCCCGACAGTTCGGCGAGCAGTACTTC. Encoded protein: CASSPRQFGEQYF. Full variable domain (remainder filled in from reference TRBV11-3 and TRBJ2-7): EAGVVQSPRYKIIEKKQPVAFWCNPISGHNTLYWYLQNLGQGPELLIRYENEEAVDDSQLPKDRFSAERLKGVDSTLKIQPAELGDSAVYLCASSPRQFGEQYFGPGTRLTVT.

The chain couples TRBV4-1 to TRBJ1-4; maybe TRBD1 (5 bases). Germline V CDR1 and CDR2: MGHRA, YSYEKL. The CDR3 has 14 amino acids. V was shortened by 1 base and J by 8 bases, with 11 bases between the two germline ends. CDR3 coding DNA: TGCGCCAGCAGCCAAGTGGGACTTAGCGAAAAACTGTTTTTT. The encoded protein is CASSQVGLSEKLFF.

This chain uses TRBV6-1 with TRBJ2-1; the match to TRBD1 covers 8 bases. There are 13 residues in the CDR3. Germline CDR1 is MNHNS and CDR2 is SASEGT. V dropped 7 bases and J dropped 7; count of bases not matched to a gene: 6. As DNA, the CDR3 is TGTGCCAGCATTATAGACAGGGGTAATGAGCAGTTCTTC. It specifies CASIIDRGNEQFF.

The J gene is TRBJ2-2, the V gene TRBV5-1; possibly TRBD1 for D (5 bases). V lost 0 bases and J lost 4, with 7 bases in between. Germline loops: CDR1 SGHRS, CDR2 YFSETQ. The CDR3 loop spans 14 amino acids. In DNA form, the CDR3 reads TGCGCCAGCAGCTTGGAAGGGGCCACCGGGGAGCTGTTTTTT. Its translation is CASSLEGATGELFF.

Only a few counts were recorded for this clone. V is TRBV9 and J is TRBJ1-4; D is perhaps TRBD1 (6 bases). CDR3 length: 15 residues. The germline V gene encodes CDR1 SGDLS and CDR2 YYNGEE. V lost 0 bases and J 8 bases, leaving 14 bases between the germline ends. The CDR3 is CASSVGDRRNEKLFF. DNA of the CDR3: TGTGCCAGCAGCGTAGGAGACAGGAGGAACGAAAAACTGTTTTTT.

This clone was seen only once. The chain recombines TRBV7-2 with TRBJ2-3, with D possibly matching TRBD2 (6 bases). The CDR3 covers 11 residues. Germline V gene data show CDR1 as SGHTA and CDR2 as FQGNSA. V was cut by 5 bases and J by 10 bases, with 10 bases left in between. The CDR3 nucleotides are TGTGCCAGCAGCACGGGACTCCCGCAGTATTTT. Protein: CASSTGLPQYF.

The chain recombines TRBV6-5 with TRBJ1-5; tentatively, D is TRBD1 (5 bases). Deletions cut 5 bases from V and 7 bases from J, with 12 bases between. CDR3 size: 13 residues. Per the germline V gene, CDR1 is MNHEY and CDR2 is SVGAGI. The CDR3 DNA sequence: TGTGCCAGCAGTCCGGGCAGGGTCCAGCCCCAGCATTTT. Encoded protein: CASSPGRVQPQHF.

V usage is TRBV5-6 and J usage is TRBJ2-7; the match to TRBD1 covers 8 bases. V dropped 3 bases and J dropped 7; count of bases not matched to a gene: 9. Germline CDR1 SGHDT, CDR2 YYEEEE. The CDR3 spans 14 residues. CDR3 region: CASSWGQGASEQYF. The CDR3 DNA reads TGTGCCAGCAGCTGGGGGCAGGGGGCGAGTGAGCAGTACTTC.

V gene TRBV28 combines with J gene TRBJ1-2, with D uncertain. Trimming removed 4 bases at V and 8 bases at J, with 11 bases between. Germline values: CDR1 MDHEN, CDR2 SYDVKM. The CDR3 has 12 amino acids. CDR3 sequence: CASSSPLQGYTF. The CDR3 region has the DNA TGTGCCAGCAGTTCTCCCCTTCAGGGCTACACCTTC.